This TCR beta chain came from a study of blood T cell repertoires in COVID-19. Study-level information: The study drew acute and convalescent COVID-19 samples from the United States, Italy and Spain. T cells, B-cell-depleted T cells, or PBMCs supplied cDNA or gDNA.

The CDR3 spans 16 residues. With 5 bases clipped from V and 6 bases from J, the junction kept 10 bases outside the gene matches. The germline V gene has CDR1 MNHEY and CDR2 SMNVEV (reference sequence). Original analysis: Estimation of nucleated cell counts relied on the amplification of reference gene primers. The method was immunoSEQ multiplex PCR; TCRdb's version includes in-frame clones alone and lacks a portion of them. V, J and clone size derive from that table, while D and trimming were established from the DNA sequence. The sample lists 130,000 or so clones, about four fifths seen once, with 8.4% in the top ten.

This clonotype was sampled from a woman in her sixties or seventies with active or convalescent COVID-19. The rearrangement uses TRBV27 and TRBJ2-1; 10 bases fit TRBD1. The sample was peripheral blood. CDR3 in amino acids: CASSPRQGAIVNEQFF. The CDR3 DNA reads as TGTGCCAGCAGTCCCCGACAGGGGGCCATCGTCAATGAGCAGTTCTTC.